The 20 T cell receptor beta chains reported below all come from one sample, sequenced in a study of T cell responses to AZD1222 COVID-19 vaccine. Sequencing was performed with immunoSEQ multiplex PCR; in TCRdb, only in-frame clones are kept and a portion is missing. The data show about 200,000 clones, 80% to 95% seen once. The material was peripheral blood, obtained on day 0 of AZD1222 vaccination. The receptor set was obtained from an adult in good health.

The chain combines TRBV5-6 with TRBJ2-7; 9 nucleotides line up with TRBD2. Trimming took 4 bases from V and 5 from J; bases not matched to a gene: 13. Germline loops: CDR1 SGHDT, CDR2 YYEEEE. The CDR3 loop spans 16 amino acids. The CDR3, as DNA: TGTGCCAGCAGCCTCCTCCCGGCAGCGGGGGGTAACGAGCAGTACTTC. This sequence encodes CASSLLPAAGGNEQYF.

The V gene is TRBV28, the J gene TRBJ1-2, with unresolved D. This CDR3 contains 14 residues. Trimming left V 8 bases short and J 0 bases short, with 13 bases between. From germline, CDR1 is MDHEN and CDR2 SYDVKM. The CDR3 bases are TGTGCCAGCCGAATGGGCCGGCCTAACTATGGCTACACCTTC. Translating it yields CASRMGRPNYGYTF.

The CDR3 DNA reads TGTGCCAGCAGCGTAGGGGTCGGGGACAGTTACAACACTGAAGCTTTCTTT. Translating it yields CASSVGVGDSYNTEAFF. The rearrangement joins TRBV9 to TRBJ1-1; 7 bases map to TRBD1. This CDR3 region has 17 residues. J gave up 2 bases and V 0 bases, and 10 bases lay outside the gene matches. Germline CDR1 reads SGDLS; CDR2 reads YYNGEE.

The chain is built from TRBV27 and TRBJ1-5; D call uncertain. The V end lost 5 bases, the J end lost 0 bases, and 5 bases lay between the germline ends. There are 13 residues in the CDR3. The germline V gene has CDR1 MNHEY and CDR2 SMNVEV (reference sequence). The DNA of the CDR3 is TGTGCCAGCAGTATTAATAGCAATCAGCCCCAGCATTTT. Its translation is CASSINSNQPQHF.

The chain is built from TRBV7-7 and TRBJ1-2; D unresolved. Germline CDR1 and CDR2: SSHAT and FNYEAQ (reference sequence). This CDR3 spans 14 amino acids. V was clipped by 1 base and J by 5 bases, with 11 bases between them. This chain's CDR3 is CASSLVPGPYGYTF. CDR3 DNA: TGTGCCAGCAGCTTAGTCCCAGGTCCTTATGGCTACACCTTC.

The chain carries TRBV7-6 and TRBJ2-2; TRBD1 matches 9 bases. The length of the CDR3 is 19 residues. Germline values: CDR1 SGHVS, CDR2 FNYEAQ. With 1 base clipped from V and 0 bases from J, the junction kept 9 bases outside the gene matches. The CDR3 loop is CASSLVVRGQGTNTGELFF. CDR3 coding DNA: TGTGCCAGCAGCTTAGTCGTTAGGGGACAGGGCACGAACACCGGGGAGCTGTTTTTT.

V is TRBV7-2 and J is TRBJ1-3; no reliable D call. Germline-derived CDR1 and CDR2 are SGHTA and FQGNSA. CDR3 size: 11 residues. The V and J ends lost 4 bases and 4 bases respectively, with 2 bases between them. CDR3 in DNA: TGTGCCAGCAGCTACGGAAACACCATATATTTT. This encodes CASSYGNTIYF.

The rearrangement uses TRBV7-9 and TRBJ2-5; possible D gene TRBD2, 5 bases. V lost 5 bases and J 9 bases, leaving 22 bases between the germline ends. The CDR3 spans 15 residues. Germline CDR1 reads SEHNR; CDR2 reads FQNEAQ (reference sequence). The CDR3 region is CASSPRSEARVAQYF. DNA for the CDR3: TGTGCCAGCAGCCCCCGATCGGAGGCACGGGTGGCCCAGTACTTC.

This sequence joins TRBV19 and TRBJ2-1; either TRBD1 or TRBD2 may supply D (6 bases each). Per germline, CDR1 LNHDA and CDR2 SQIVND (reference sequence). V lost 1 base and J 8 bases, leaving 18 bases between the germline ends. CDR3 length: 16 amino acids. CDR3 in amino acids: CASSIVWGRGQDEQFF. The CDR3 bases are TGTGCCAGTAGTATAGTATGGGGTCGGGGGCAAGATGAGCAGTTCTTC.

This clone occurred once. This sequence joins TRBV27 and TRBJ1-1; D might be TRBD1 (6 bases). The germline CDR1 and CDR2 sequences are MNHEY and SMNVEV (reference sequence). Deletions cut 1 base from V and 1 base from J, with 10 bases between. CDR3 length equals 15 residues. In DNA form, the CDR3 reads TGTGCCAGCAGTTTATGGACAGCAACGAACACTGAAGCTTTCTTT. Its translation: CASSLWTATNTEAFF.

This sequence joins TRBV13 and TRBJ1-2; D gene unclear. This CDR3 spans 11 amino acids. V lost 6 bases and J lost 10, with 12 bases in between. CDR1 and CDR2 (germline): PRHDT, FYEKMQ (reference sequence). CDR3 in DNA: TGTGCCAGCAGTTTCGGACGGACCTACACCTTC. Its protein is CASSFGRTYTF. The full variable domain, completed using reference TRBV13 and TRBJ1-2, is AAGVIQSPRHLIKEKRETATLKCYPIPRHDTVYWYQQGPGQDPQFLISFYEKMQSDKGSIPDRFSAQQFSDYHSELNMSSLELGDSALYFCASSFGRTYTFGSGTRLTVV.

The rearrangement joins TRBV7-9 to TRBJ2-5; D is uncertain. The V gene lost 1 base and the J gene lost 0 bases, with 9 bases spanning the gap. Germline values: CDR1 SEHNR, CDR2 FQNEAQ (reference sequence). There are 15 residues in the CDR3. This CDR3 is CASSLVDKYQETQYF. CDR3 sequence (DNA): TGTGCCAGCAGCTTAGTAGACAAATACCAAGAGACCCAGTACTTC.

The J gene is TRBJ1-6, the V gene TRBV7-2; no reliable D call. CDR3 length: 12 amino acids. Germline V lookup: CDR1 SGHTA, CDR2 FQGNSA. The V gene lost 2 bases and the J gene lost 7 bases, with 3 bases spanning the gap. As DNA, the CDR3 is TGTGCCAGCAGCTTACACAATTCACCCCTCCACTTT. Protein: CASSLHNSPLHF. The whole variable domain, remainder taken from reference TRBV7-2 and TRBJ1-6, is GAGVSQSPSNKVTEKGKDVELRCDPISGHTALYWYRQSLGQGLEFLIYFQGNSAPDKSGLPSDRFSAERTGGSVSTLTIQRTQQEDSAVYLCASSLHNSPLHFGNGTRLTVT.

This chain uses TRBV10-3 with TRBJ1-2, with D possibly being TRBD1 (6 bases). This CDR3 is 13 amino acids long. V was shortened by 10 bases and J by 3 bases, with 15 bases between the two germline ends. Germline CDR1 reads ENHRY; CDR2 reads SYGVKD. DNA of the CDR3: TGTGCCAGCATGGAGGGGGGAGACTATGGCTACACCTTC. Protein sequence: CASMEGGDYGYTF.

The V and J genes are TRBV11-2 and TRBJ1-1; tentative D call: TRBD1 (6 bases). Deletions cut 5 bases from V and 4 bases from J, with 11 bases between. CDR1 and CDR2 from the germline V gene are SGHAT and FQNNGV. The CDR3 has 13 residues. CDR3 region: CASSNRAVTEAFF. CDR3 bases: TGTGCCAGCAGCAACAGGGCGGTCACTGAAGCTTTCTTT.

The chain joins TRBV6-2 or TRBV6-3 to TRBJ2-7, with 10 bases lining up with TRBD2. Unmatched junction bases numbered 5, after V lost 6 bases and J lost 0 bases. This CDR3 contains 15 residues. Per the germline V gene, CDR1 is MNHEY and CDR2 is SVGEGT. In nucleotides, the CDR3 is TGTGCCAGCAGCTATAGCGGGGGGCCCTCCTACGAGCAGTACTTC. Translation gives CASSYSGGPSYEQYF.

This rearrangement joins TRBV6-2 or TRBV6-3 to TRBJ1-6; 11 bases agree with TRBD1. The germline gives CDR1 MNHEY, CDR2 SVGEGT. V was clipped by 4 bases and J by 0 bases; unmatched bases: 11. CDR3 length equals 20 residues. In nucleotides, the CDR3 is TGTGCCAGCAGTTCCCGGACAGGGGGCTCTGAAAGCTCCTATAATTCACCCCTCCACTTT. Translating it yields CASSSRTGGSESSYNSPLHF.

V is TRBV5-1 and J is TRBJ2-2; TRBD1 agrees at 8 bases. The CDR3 is 13 residues long. Trimming took 4 bases from V and 7 from J; bases not matched to a gene: 3. Germline lookup yields CDR1 SGHRS and CDR2 YFSETQ. The CDR3 coding sequence is TGCGCCAGCAGCAAACAGGGGGGCGGGGAGCTGTTTTTT. This codes for CASSKQGGGELFF.

The V gene is TRBV11-3, the J gene TRBJ1-1; D ambiguous. The ends were cut back, 6 bases at V and 3 bases at J, with 11 bases in the middle. CDR1 SGHNT and CDR2 YENEEA come from the germline V gene. The CDR3 contains 13 residues. The CDR3 is CASSVGAHTEAFF. The DNA for the CDR3 is TGTGCCAGCAGTGTTGGAGCGCACACTGAAGCTTTCTTT.

The V and J genes are TRBV4-3 and TRBJ1-5; a weak D match, TRBD1 (6 bases). The CDR3 consists of 15 residues. V dropped 0 bases and J dropped 10 bases, with 16 bases sitting between them. Germline V gene sequence: CDR1 LGHNA, CDR2 YSLEER. The CDR3 DNA sequence: TGCGCCAGCAGCCAAGATCGGTGGGGGGACACCCCCCAGCATTTT. Protein sequence: CASSQDRWGDTPQHF.